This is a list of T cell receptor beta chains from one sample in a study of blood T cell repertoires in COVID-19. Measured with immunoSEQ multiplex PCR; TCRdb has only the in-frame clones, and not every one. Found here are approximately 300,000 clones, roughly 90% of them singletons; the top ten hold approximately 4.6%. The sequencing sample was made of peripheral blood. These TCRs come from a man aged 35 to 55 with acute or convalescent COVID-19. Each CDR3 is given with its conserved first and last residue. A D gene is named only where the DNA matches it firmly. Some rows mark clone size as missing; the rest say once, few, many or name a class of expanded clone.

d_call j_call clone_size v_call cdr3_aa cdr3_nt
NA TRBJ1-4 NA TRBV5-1 CASSLSYGNEKLFF TGCGCCAGCAGCTTGTCGTACGGGAATGAAAAACTGTTTTTT
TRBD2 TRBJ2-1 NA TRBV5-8 CASRVATTSGGGGEQFF TGTGCCAGCAGGGTGGCTACGACTAGCGGGGGGGGAGGTGAGCAGTTCTTC
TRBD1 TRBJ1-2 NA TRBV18 CASSPGQGLGYGYTF TGTGCCAGCTCACCAGGACAGGGATTAGGTTATGGCTACACCTTC
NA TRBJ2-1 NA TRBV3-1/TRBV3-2 CASSLNDQGQQFF TGTGCCAGCAGCCTCAACGATCAGGGCCAGCAGTTCTTC
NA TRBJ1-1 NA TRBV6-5 CASSLYRVGDTEAFF TGTGCCAGCAGTTTATACAGGGTGGGGGACACTGAAGCTTTCTTT
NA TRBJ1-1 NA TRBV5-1 CASSWAGGARTEAFF TGCGCCAGCAGCTGGGCTGGAGGGGCGAGGACTGAAGCTTTCTTT
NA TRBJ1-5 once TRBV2 CASSEATGGARQPQHF TGTGCCAGCAGTGAAGCGACGGGGGGGGCGCGGCAGCCCCAGCATTTT
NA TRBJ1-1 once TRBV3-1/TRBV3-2 CASSQQGGAAFF TGTGCCAGCAGTCAACAGGGTGGCGCAGCTTTCTTT
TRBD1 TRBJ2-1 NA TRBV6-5 CASRGDRGSNEQFF TGTGCCAGCAGGGGCGACAGGGGGTCGAATGAGCAGTTCTTC
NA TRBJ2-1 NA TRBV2 CASSSDIYNEQFF TGTGCCAGCAGCTCGGACATATACAATGAGCAGTTCTTC
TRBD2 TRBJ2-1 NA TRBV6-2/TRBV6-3 CASSYSIAGGGNEQFF TGTGCCAGCAGTTACTCGATTGCGGGGGGTGGGAATGAGCAGTTCTTC
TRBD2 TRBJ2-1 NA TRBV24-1 CATSDFEGRVEQFF TGTGCCACCAGTGATTTTGAGGGGAGGGTTGAGCAGTTCTTC
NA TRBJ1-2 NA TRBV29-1 CSVATAYYGYTF TGCAGCGTCGCGACAGCTTACTATGGCTACACCTTC
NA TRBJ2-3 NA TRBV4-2 CASSQDRGTDTQYF TGTGCCAGCAGCCAAGATAGAGGCACAGATACGCAGTATTTT
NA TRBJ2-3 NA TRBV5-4 CASSLQGLSTDTQYF TGTGCCAGCAGCTTGCAGGGCCTTAGCACAGATACGCAGTATTTT
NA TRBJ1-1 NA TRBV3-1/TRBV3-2 CASSHGTEGNTEAFF TGTGCCAGCAGCCACGGGACGGAGGGGAATACTGAAGCTTTCTTT
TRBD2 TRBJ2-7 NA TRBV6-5 CASKSSGFYEQYF TGTGCCAGCAAATCTAGCGGGTTCTACGAGCAGTACTTC
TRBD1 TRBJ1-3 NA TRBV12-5 CASGPPGQGYGNTIYF TGTGCTAGTGGACCCCCGGGACAGGGGTATGGAAACACCATATATTTT
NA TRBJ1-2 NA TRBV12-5 CASGTLQGDYGYTF TGTGCTAGTGGTACGTTACAGGGAGACTATGGCTACACCTTC
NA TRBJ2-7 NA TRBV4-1 CASSQTRSPSYEQYF TGCGCCAGCAGCCAAACTAGGAGTCCCTCCTACGAGCAGTACTTC
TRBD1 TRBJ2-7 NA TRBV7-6 CASTAGPGQSYEQYF TGTGCCAGCACCGCCGGGCCGGGACAGTCCTACGAGCAGTACTTC
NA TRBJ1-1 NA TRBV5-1 CASSPLGGVGAEAFF TGCGCCAGCAGCCCCTTGGGGGGGGTGGGCGCTGAAGCTTTCTTT
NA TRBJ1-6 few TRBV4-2 CASSLTGFVDSPLHF TGTGCCAGCAGCCTAACGGGTTTTGTGGATTCACCCCTCCACTTT
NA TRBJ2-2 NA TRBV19 CASILTPDLTGELFF TGTGCCAGTATCCTGACTCCCGATCTCACCGGGGAGCTGTTTTTT
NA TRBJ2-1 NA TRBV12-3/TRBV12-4 CASSLGREQFF TGTGCCAGCAGTTTGGGCAGGGAGCAGTTCTTC
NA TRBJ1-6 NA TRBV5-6 CASSLEAGLEVHF TGTGCCAGCAGCTTGGAGGCCGGATTAGAGGTACACTTT
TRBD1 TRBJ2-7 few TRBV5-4 CASSLQGTEQYF TGTGCCAGCAGCCTACAGGGGACCGAGCAGTACTTC